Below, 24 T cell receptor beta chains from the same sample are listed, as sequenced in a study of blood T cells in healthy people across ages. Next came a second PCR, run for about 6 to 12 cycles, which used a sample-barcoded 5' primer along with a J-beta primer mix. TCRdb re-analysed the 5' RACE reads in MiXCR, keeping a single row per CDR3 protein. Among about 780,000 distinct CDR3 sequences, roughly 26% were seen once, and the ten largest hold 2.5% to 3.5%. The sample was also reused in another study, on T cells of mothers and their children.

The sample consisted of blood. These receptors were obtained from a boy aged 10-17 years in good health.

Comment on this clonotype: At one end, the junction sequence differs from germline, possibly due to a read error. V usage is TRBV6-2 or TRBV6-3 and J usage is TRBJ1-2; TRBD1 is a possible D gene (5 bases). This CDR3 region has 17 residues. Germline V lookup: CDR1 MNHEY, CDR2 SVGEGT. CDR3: CASSRSSGSVGGYGYTF. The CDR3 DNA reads TGTGCCAGCAGCCGCTCCAGCGGGTCCGTCGGGGGGTATGGTTACACCTTC.

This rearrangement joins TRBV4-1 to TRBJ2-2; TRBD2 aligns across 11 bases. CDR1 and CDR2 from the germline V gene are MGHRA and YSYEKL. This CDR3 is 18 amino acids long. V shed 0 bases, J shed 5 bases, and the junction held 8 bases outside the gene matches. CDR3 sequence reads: CASSQDKLAGDLTGELFF. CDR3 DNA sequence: TGCGCCAGCAGCCAAGATAAACTAGCGGGGGACCTGACCGGGGAGCTGTTTTTT.

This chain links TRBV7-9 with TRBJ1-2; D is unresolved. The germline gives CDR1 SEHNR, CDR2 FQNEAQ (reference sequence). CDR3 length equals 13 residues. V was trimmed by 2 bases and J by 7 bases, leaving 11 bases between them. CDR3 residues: CASSLNRPGGYTF. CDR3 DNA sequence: TGTGCCAGCAGCTTAAATCGGCCCGGTGGCTACACCTTC.

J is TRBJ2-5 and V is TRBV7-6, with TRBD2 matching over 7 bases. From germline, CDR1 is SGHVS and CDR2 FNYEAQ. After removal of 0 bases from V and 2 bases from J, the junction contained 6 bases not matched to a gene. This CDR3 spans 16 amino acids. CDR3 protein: CASSLAVLAVQETQYF. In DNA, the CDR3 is TGTGCCAGCAGCTTAGCTGTCCTAGCGGTACAAGAGACCCAGTACTTC.

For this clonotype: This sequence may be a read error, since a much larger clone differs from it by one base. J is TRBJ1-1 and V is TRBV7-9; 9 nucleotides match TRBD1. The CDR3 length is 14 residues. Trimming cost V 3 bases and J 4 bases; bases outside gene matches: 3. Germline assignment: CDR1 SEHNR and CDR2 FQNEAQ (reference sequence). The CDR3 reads CASSFGQGITEAFF. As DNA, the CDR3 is TGTGCCAGCAGCTTCGGACAGGGGATCACTGAAGCTTTCTTT.

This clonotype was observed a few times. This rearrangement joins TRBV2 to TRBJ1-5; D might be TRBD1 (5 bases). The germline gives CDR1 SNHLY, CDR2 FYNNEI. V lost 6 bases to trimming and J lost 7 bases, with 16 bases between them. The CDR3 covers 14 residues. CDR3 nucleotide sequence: TGTGCCAGCAGCCAAGGGGCCCGCCGGCAGCCCCAGCATTTT. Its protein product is CASSQGARRQPQHF.

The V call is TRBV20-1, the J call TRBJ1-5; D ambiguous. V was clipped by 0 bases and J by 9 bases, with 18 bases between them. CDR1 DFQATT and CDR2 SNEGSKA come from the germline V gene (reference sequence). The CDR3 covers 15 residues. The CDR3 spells CSARDGDFNLRPQHF. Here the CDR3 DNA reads TGCAGTGCTAGAGATGGGGATTTTAATCTTCGGCCCCAGCATTTT.

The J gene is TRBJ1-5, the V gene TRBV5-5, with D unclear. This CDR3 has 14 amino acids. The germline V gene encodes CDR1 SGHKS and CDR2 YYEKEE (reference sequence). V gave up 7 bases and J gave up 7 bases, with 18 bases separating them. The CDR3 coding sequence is TGTGCCAGCGCGCGGGAGGGTGGTGAGCAGCCCCAGCATTTT. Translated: CASAREGGEQPQHF.

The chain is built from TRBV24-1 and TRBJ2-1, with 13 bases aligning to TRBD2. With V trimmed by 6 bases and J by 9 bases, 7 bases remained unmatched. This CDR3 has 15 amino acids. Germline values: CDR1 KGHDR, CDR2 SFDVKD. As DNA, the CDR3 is TGTGCCACCAGTTCTACTAGCGGGGGGGCGGGTGAGCAGTTCTTC. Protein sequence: CATSSTSGGAGEQFF.

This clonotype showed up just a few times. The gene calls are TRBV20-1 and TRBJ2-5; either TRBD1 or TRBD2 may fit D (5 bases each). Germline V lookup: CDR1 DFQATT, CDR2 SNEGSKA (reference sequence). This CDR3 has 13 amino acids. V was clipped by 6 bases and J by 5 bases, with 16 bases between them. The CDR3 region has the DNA TGCAGTGCCCCGGGATTAGAGGGGGAGACCCAGTACTTC. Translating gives CSAPGLEGETQYF.

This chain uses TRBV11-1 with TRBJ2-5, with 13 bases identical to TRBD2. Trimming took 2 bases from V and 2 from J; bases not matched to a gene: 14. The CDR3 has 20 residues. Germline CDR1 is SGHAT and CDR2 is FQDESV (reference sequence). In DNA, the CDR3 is TGTGCCAGCAGCTTACCCCCGAGGACTAGCGGGGGCGTGAGGCAAGAGACCCAGTACTTC. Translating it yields CASSLPPRTSGGVRQETQYF.

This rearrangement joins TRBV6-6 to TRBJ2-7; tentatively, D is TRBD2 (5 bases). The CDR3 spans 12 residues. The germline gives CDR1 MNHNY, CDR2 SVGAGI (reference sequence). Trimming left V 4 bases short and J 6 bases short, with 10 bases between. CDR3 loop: CASSLRATEQYF. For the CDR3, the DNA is TGTGCCAGCAGTTTGAGGGCGACCGAGCAGTACTTC.

The CDR3 coding sequence is TGTGCCAGCAGTTTAAGGGGGGCTGGCCCGTTCTTC. Translation gives CASSLRGAGPFF. J is TRBJ2-1 and V is TRBV12-3 or TRBV12-4; D could derive from TRBD1 or TRBD2 (6 bases each). CDR3 length equals 12 residues. Deletions cut 2 bases from V and 15 bases from J, with 14 bases between.

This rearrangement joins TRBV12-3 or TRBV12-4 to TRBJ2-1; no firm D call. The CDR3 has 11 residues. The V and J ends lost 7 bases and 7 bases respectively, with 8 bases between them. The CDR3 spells CASTARNEQFF. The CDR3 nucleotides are TGTGCCAGCACGGCCCGGAATGAGCAGTTCTTC.

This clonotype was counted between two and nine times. CDR3 region: CASSFWGGNQPQHF. DNA of the CDR3: TGTGCCAGCAGTTTTTGGGGTGGCAATCAGCCCCAGCATTTT. This chain uses TRBV12-3 or TRBV12-4 with TRBJ1-5, with D unclear. This CDR3 is 14 amino acids long. V lost 3 bases and J 2 bases, leaving 8 bases between the germline ends.

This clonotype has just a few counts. CDR3 DNA: TGTGCCAGCAGCGGGGTTTTTGGAGCGGGGGAAGAGACCCAGTACTTC. It encodes CASSGVFGAGEETQYF. The chain recombines TRBV5-6 with TRBJ2-5; 8 nucleotides align to TRBD2. Looked up from germline, CDR1 is SGHDT and CDR2 is YYEEEE. The CDR3 runs 16 residues. J lost 3 bases, V lost 4 bases, and 11 bases had no gene match.

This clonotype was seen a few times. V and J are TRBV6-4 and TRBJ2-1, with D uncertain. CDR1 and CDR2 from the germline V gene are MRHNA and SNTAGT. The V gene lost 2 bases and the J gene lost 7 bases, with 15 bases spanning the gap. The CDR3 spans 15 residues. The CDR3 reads CASSDGFSPTNEQFF. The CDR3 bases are TGTGCCAGCAGTGACGGGTTTTCGCCTACAAATGAGCAGTTCTTC.

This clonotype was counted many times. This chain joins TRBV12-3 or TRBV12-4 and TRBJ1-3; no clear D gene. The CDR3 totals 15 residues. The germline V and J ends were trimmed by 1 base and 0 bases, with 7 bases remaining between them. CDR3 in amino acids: CASSLDGSSGNTIYF. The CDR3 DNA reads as TGTGCCAGCAGTTTAGACGGGAGCTCTGGAAACACCATATATTTT.

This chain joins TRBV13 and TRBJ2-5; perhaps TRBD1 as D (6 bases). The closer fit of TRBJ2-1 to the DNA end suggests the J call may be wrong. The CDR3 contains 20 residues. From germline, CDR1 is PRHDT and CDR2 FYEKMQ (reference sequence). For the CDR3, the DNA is TGTGCCAGCAGCAGCAACAGGGCCCACCAACTACGCATCGGTGTCGGTGAGCAGTTCTTC. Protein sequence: CASSSNRAHQLRIGVGEQFF.

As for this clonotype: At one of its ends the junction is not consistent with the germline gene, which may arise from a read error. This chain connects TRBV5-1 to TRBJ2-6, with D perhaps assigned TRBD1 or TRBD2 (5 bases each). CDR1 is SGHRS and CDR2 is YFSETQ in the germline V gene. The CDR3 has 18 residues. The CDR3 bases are TGCACCAGCAGCGTCCGGGACCCGGCGCCCTCTGGGGCCAACGTCCTGACTTTC. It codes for CTSSVRDPAPSGANVLTF.

This CDR3 is CASSLRQHGDEQFF. The CDR3 nucleotides read TGTGCCAGCAGCTTAAGACAACATGGGGATGAGCAGTTCTTC. The chain couples TRBV4-2 to TRBJ2-1; no clear D gene. The CDR3 consists of 14 residues. The germline gives CDR1 LGHNA, CDR2 YNFKEQ. V was shortened by 5 bases and J by 8 bases, with 16 bases between the two germline ends.

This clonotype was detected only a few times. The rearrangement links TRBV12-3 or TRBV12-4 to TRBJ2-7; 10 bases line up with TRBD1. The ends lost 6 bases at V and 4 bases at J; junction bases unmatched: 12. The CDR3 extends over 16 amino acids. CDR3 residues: CASSASGQGNLYEQYF. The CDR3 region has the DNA TGTGCCAGCAGCGCCTCGGGACAGGGGAATTTATACGAGCAGTACTTC.

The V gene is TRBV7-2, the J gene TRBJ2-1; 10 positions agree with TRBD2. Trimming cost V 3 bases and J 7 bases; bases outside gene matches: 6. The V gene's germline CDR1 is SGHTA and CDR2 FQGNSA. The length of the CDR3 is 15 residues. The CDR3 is CASSLVAGGRNEQFF. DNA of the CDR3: TGTGCCAGCAGCTTGGTAGCGGGGGGCCGGAATGAGCAGTTCTTC.

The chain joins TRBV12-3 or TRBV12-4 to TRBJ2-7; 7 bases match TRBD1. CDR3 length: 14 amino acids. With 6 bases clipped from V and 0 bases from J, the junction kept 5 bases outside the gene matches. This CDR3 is CASRTDRISYEQYF. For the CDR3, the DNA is TGTGCCAGCAGGACGGACAGGATCTCCTACGAGCAGTACTTC.